Listed below are T cell receptor beta chains from one sample, sequenced in a study of radiotherapy plus CTLA-4 blockade in lung cancer. Data came from immunoSEQ multiplex PCR; TCRdb stores just in-frame clones and leaves some out. The table shows about 51,000 clones, with 75% to 80% occurring only once. The sample here was peripheral blood, taken from a patient treated with radiotherapy plus ipilimumab. These receptor sequences come from a human donor with non-small cell lung cancer whose response to radiotherapy plus ipilimumab could not be evaluated. The CDR3 runs from the conserved cysteine through the conserved F or W. Fields, in order: D gene, V gene, clone size, J gene, CDR3 protein, CDR3 DNA. The D gene is left open where the match is weak. A clone size is listed for some rows: how often the clone was seen (once, few, many), or a class if it is expanded.

D gene: NA
V gene: TRBV9
clone size: NA
J gene: TRBJ2-3
CDR3 protein: CASSVVLDTQYF
CDR3 DNA: TGTGCCAGCAGCGTAGTTCTAGATACGCAGTATTTT

D gene: TRBD1
V gene: TRBV7-9
clone size: NA
J gene: TRBJ1-5
CDR3 protein: CASSTGTADQPQHF
CDR3 DNA: TGTGCCAGCAGCACCGGGACAGCTGATCAGCCCCAGCATTTT

D gene: TRBD1
V gene: TRBV4-2
clone size: NA
J gene: TRBJ2-7
CDR3 protein: CASSRGPGQGSREQYF
CDR3 DNA: TGTGCCAGCAGCCGGGGTCCGGGACAGGGATCGCGGGAGCAGTACTTC

D gene: NA
V gene: TRBV28
clone size: NA
J gene: TRBJ1-1
CDR3 protein: CASSFRWNTEAFF
CDR3 DNA: TGTGCCAGCAGTTTCCGGTGGAACACTGAAGCTTTCTTT

D gene: TRBD1
V gene: TRBV11-3
clone size: few
J gene: TRBJ2-6
CDR3 protein: CASSLGQGSGANVLTF
CDR3 DNA: TGTGCCAGCAGCTTAGGACAGGGCTCTGGGGCCAACGTCCTGACTTTC

D gene: TRBD1
V gene: TRBV18
clone size: NA
J gene: TRBJ2-7
CDR3 protein: CASSPGTGNEQYF
CDR3 DNA: TGTGCCAGCTCACCTGGGACAGGGAACGAGCAGTACTTC

D gene: TRBD1
V gene: TRBV7-2
clone size: once
J gene: TRBJ1-2
CDR3 protein: CASSHGQGTSWGGYTF
CDR3 DNA: TGTGCCAGCAGCCACGGACAGGGGACCTCTTGGGGAGGCTACACCTTC

D gene: NA
V gene: TRBV28
clone size: NA
J gene: TRBJ1-1
CDR3 protein: CASSLGGGREAFF
CDR3 DNA: TGTGCCAGCAGCCTAGGGGGGGGTAGGGAAGCTTTCTTT

D gene: TRBD1
V gene: TRBV7-9
clone size: NA
J gene: TRBJ2-3
CDR3 protein: CASSSKTGVTDTQYF
CDR3 DNA: TGTGCCAGCAGCTCGAAGACAGGGGTCACAGATACGCAGTATTTT

D gene: NA
V gene: TRBV5-4
clone size: once
J gene: TRBJ2-4
CDR3 protein: CASSAAGWGNIQYF
CDR3 DNA: TGTGCCAGCAGCGCCGCGGGTTGGGGAAACATTCAGTACTTC

D gene: NA
V gene: TRBV6-1
clone size: once
J gene: TRBJ1-3
CDR3 protein: CASSEGGARAGNTIYF
CDR3 DNA: TGTGCCAGCAGTGAAGGGGGAGCGAGGGCTGGAAACACCATATATTTT

D gene: NA
V gene: TRBV9
clone size: NA
J gene: TRBJ1-2
CDR3 protein: CASSVAPGSANYGYTF
CDR3 DNA: TGTGCCAGCAGCGTAGCCCCAGGGTCGGCTAACTATGGCTACACCTTC

D gene: NA
V gene: TRBV7-3
clone size: once
J gene: TRBJ2-5
CDR3 protein: CASSLTPQETQYF
CDR3 DNA: TGTGCCAGCAGCTTAACCCCTCAAGAGACCCAGTACTTC

D gene: NA
V gene: TRBV30
clone size: NA
J gene: TRBJ2-3
CDR3 protein: CAWSGTFLTDTQYF
CDR3 DNA: TGTGCCTGGAGTGGGACATTCCTCACGGATACGCAGTATTTT

D gene: NA
V gene: TRBV2
clone size: NA
J gene: TRBJ2-3
CDR3 protein: CASSDRADTQYF
CDR3 DNA: TGTGCCAGCAGTGACAGGGCAGATACGCAGTATTTT

D gene: NA
V gene: TRBV19
clone size: NA
J gene: TRBJ1-2
CDR3 protein: CASSITGLGYTF
CDR3 DNA: TGTGCCAGTAGTATCACAGGTCTTGGCTACACCTTC

D gene: TRBD1
V gene: TRBV7-8
clone size: few
J gene: TRBJ1-2
CDR3 protein: CASSLGQGTYYGYTF
CDR3 DNA: TGTGCCAGCAGCCTCGGACAGGGGACTTACTATGGCTACACCTTC

D gene: TRBD1
V gene: TRBV27
clone size: NA
J gene: TRBJ2-5
CDR3 protein: CASSFFGRTGGGPQYF
CDR3 DNA: TGTGCCAGCAGTTTCTTTGGTCGGACAGGGGGGGGTCCCCAGTACTTC

D gene: TRBD1
V gene: TRBV18
clone size: NA
J gene: TRBJ2-4
CDR3 protein: CASSFTGGDIQYF
CDR3 DNA: TGTGCCAGCTCATTCACAGGGGGTGACATTCAGTACTTC

D gene: NA
V gene: TRBV5-6
clone size: NA
J gene: TRBJ2-7
CDR3 protein: CASSSWTVSYEQYF
CDR3 DNA: TGTGCCAGCAGCTCCTGGACAGTTTCCTACGAGCAGTACTTC

D gene: TRBD2
V gene: TRBV5-1
clone size: NA
J gene: TRBJ2-2
CDR3 protein: CASSPGEGILRELFF
CDR3 DNA: TGCGCCAGCAGCCCCGGGGAGGGGATTTTGAGGGAGCTGTTTTTT

D gene: NA
V gene: TRBV6-6
clone size: NA
J gene: TRBJ1-2
CDR3 protein: CASSSGGDGYTF
CDR3 DNA: TGTGCCAGCAGTTCCGGGGGGGATGGCTACACCTTC

D gene: NA
V gene: TRBV29-1
clone size: NA
J gene: TRBJ2-1
CDR3 protein: CSVPKTEREQFF
CDR3 DNA: TGCAGCGTTCCTAAGACAGAAAGAGAGCAGTTCTTC

D gene: TRBD2
V gene: TRBV11-1
clone size: few
J gene: TRBJ2-2
CDR3 protein: CASSLWGGTGELFF
CDR3 DNA: TGTGCCAGCAGCTTATGGGGAGGGACCGGGGAGCTGTTTTTT

D gene: NA
V gene: TRBV15
clone size: NA
J gene: TRBJ2-2
CDR3 protein: CATSRRRTTTGELFF
CDR3 DNA: TGTGCCACCAGCAGAAGAAGGACAACCACCGGGGAGCTGTTTTTT

D gene: NA
V gene: TRBV11-3
clone size: NA
J gene: TRBJ2-2
CDR3 protein: CASRQNGQRSGTGELFF
CDR3 DNA: TGTGCCAGCAGACAAAACGGACAAAGATCGGGCACCGGGGAGCTGTTTTTT

D gene: NA
V gene: TRBV5-1
clone size: NA
J gene: TRBJ2-1
CDR3 protein: CASRGGGTGSNEQFF
CDR3 DNA: TGCGCCAGCAGGGGCGGCGGCACGGGAAGCAATGAGCAGTTCTTC

D gene: NA
V gene: TRBV29-1
clone size: NA
J gene: TRBJ2-6
CDR3 protein: CSVVEGSGANVLTF
CDR3 DNA: TGCAGCGTCGTAGAGGGCTCTGGGGCCAACGTCCTGACTTTC

D gene: NA
V gene: TRBV29-1
clone size: few
J gene: TRBJ2-7
CDR3 protein: CSAARADSYEQYF
CDR3 DNA: TGCAGCGCCGCGAGGGCGGACTCCTACGAGCAGTACTTC

D gene: NA
V gene: TRBV7-9
clone size: few
J gene: TRBJ2-7
CDR3 protein: CASSSTGDGTYEQYF
CDR3 DNA: TGTGCCAGCAGCTCAACGGGGGACGGGACCTACGAGCAGTACTTC

D gene: NA
V gene: TRBV29-1
clone size: NA
J gene: TRBJ2-3
CDR3 protein: CSVERDTDTQYF
CDR3 DNA: TGCAGCGTTGAGAGGGACACAGATACGCAGTATTTT